This TCR beta chain came from a study of OX40 agonist ivuxolimab in advanced cancers. About the study: Partial responses were achieved by three patients, of whom one had hepatocellular carcinoma and two had cutaneous melanoma.

Method: immunoSEQ multiplex PCR; TCRdb's copy keeps in-frame clones and lacks some. The sample has tens of thousands of clones, about 87% seen once; the top ten hold around 1.5%. The V gene lost 4 bases and the J gene lost 4 bases, with 5 bases spanning the gap. The CDR3 contains 12 residues. Germline values: CDR1 WSHSY, CDR2 SAAADI. The sequencing here drew on CD4+ or CD8+ T cells sorted from blood, taken in a trial of the OX40 agonist ivuxolimab. The clonotype was recovered from an adult with an advanced solid tumor such as melanoma, head and neck, liver or kidney cancer. V usage is TRBV10-2 and J usage is TRBJ1-3; D is undetermined. The CDR3 here is CASSATGNTIYF. The CDR3 DNA reads TGCGCCAGCAGTGCGACCGGAAACACCATATATTTT.